Below are 6 T cell receptor beta chains sequenced from a single sample in a study of beta chain features in type 1 diabetes. Overall study results and limits: TCRB CDR3s from Type 1 diabetes patients were moderately but significantly shorter in all four CD4+ subsets.

For these TCRs, the target antigens are not known. Sequenced material consisted of expressed TCRB transcripts (all of the isolated RNA was reverse transcribed). Method: immunoSEQ multiplex PCR; TCRdb's copy keeps in-frame clones and lacks some. The sample includes 600,000 or so clones, roughly an eighth of them seen just once. Sample: naive CD4+ T cells from blood. These receptor sequences come from a man aged 25 to 40 with type 1 diabetes.

V and J are TRBV2 and TRBJ2-5; D not certain. Trimming removed 5 bases at V and 7 bases at J, with 26 bases between. This CDR3 comprises 17 residues. CDR1 and CDR2 from the germline V gene are SNHLY and FYNNEI. Here the CDR3 reads CASSLSPDDDLKRTQYF. The DNA of the CDR3 is TGTGCCAGCAGTCTTTCCCCTGACGATGACCTCAAGAGGACCCAGTACTTC.

The V gene is TRBV5-1, the J gene TRBJ2-5; TRBD1 agrees at 8 bases. After removal of 0 bases from V and 3 bases from J, the junction contained 16 bases not matched to a gene. CDR1 is SGHRS, CDR2 YFSETQ, per germline. The CDR3 spans 19 residues. CDR3 sequence (DNA): TGCGCCAGCAGCTTGGATTGGCCAGGGGGCTTCGGGCAGGAAGAGACCCAGTACTTC. It yields the protein CASSLDWPGGFGQEETQYF.

This sequence joins TRBV7-2 and TRBJ1-1, with D uncertain. Germline-derived CDR1 and CDR2 are SGHTA and FQGNSA. The CDR3 consists of 13 residues. V was pared by 6 bases and J by 1 base, with 9 bases between. Written as DNA, the CDR3 is TGTGCCAGCAGTAGAAGACAGAACACTGAAGCTTTCTTT. Residues: CASSRRQNTEAFF.

V is TRBV9 and J is TRBJ2-3; TRBD1 might be the D (6 bases). The CDR3 extends over 15 amino acids. Trimming cost V 1 base and J 2 bases, with 11 bases left between them. Germline V gene lookup returns CDR1 SGDLS and CDR2 YYNGEE. The CDR3 reads CASSVHQGLTDTQYF. The CDR3 DNA reads TGTGCCAGCAGCGTACATCAGGGGCTCACAGATACGCAGTATTTT.

This clone was detected a few times. This chain connects TRBV11-2 to TRBJ2-7; D possibly corresponds to TRBD2 (5 bases). This CDR3 is 14 amino acids long. Looked up from germline, CDR1 is SGHAT and CDR2 is FQNNGV. V lost 5 bases and J lost 0, with 11 bases in between. This chain's CDR3 is CASSRLLDSYEQYF. The CDR3 DNA follows: TGTGCCAGCAGCCGCTTACTAGACTCCTACGAGCAGTACTTC.

This clone was picked up a small number of times. The chain combines TRBV14 with TRBJ1-2; D not certain. The V and J ends lost 5 bases and 4 bases respectively, with 14 bases between them. The V gene's germline CDR1 is SGHDN and CDR2 FVKESK. This CDR3 region has 14 residues. The CDR3 loop reads CASSRTFAGYGYTF. CDR3 nucleotide sequence: TGTGCCAGCAGCAGAACGTTTGCAGGCTATGGCTACACCTTC.